A selection of T cell receptor beta chains follows, all from one sample in a study of cytomegalovirus exposure and HLA in healthy donors. TCRdb keeps only in-frame clones here, not all; method: immunoSEQ multiplex PCR. The sample records tens of thousands of clones, around 75% being singletons. The sample taken for sequencing was PBMCs. Every receptor here comes from a woman between 40 and 50 years old in good health and CMV-seropositive. The CDR3 runs from the conserved cysteine through the conserved F or W. Fields, in order: J gene, D gene, V gene, clone size, CDR3 DNA, CDR3 protein. A D gene is named only where the DNA matches it firmly. Size is stated for part of the rows, as once, few or many counts, or as a class when the clone is expanded.

J gene: TRBJ2-1; D gene: TRBD2; V gene: TRBV5-1; clone size: NA; CDR3 DNA: TGCGCCAGCAGCTTGCCATCGGGGGGGACAAATGAGCAGTTCTTC; CDR3 protein: CASSLPSGGTNEQFF
J gene: TRBJ1-5; D gene: TRBD1; V gene: TRBV6-1; clone size: NA; CDR3 DNA: TGTGCCAGCAGCCCCGCAGGGGGAGTGGGTCAGCCCCAGCATTTT; CDR3 protein: CASSPAGGVGQPQHF
J gene: TRBJ2-2; D gene: TRBD1; V gene: TRBV7-6; clone size: NA; CDR3 DNA: TGTGCCAGCAGCTTAGAGACAGGGGCGAACACCGGGGAGCTGTTTTTT; CDR3 protein: CASSLETGANTGELFF
J gene: TRBJ1-1; D gene: TRBD1; V gene: TRBV6-6; clone size: NA; CDR3 DNA: TGTGCCAGCACCCGACAGGGAGCCGACACTGAAGCTTTCTTT; CDR3 protein: CASTRQGADTEAFF
J gene: TRBJ1-1; D gene: NA; V gene: TRBV11-3; clone size: NA; CDR3 DNA: TGTGCCAGCAGCCCCGACGGAGGGACTGAAGCTTTCTTT; CDR3 protein: CASSPDGGTEAFF
J gene: TRBJ2-3; D gene: TRBD1; V gene: TRBV7-3; clone size: NA; CDR3 DNA: TGTGCCAGCAGCCGTACAGGGGGCACAGATACGCAGTATTTT; CDR3 protein: CASSRTGGTDTQYF
J gene: TRBJ1-4; D gene: NA; V gene: TRBV10-1; clone size: many; CDR3 DNA: TGCGCCAGCCAGCGGGGTGAAAAACTGTTTTTT; CDR3 protein: CASQRGEKLFF
J gene: TRBJ2-7; D gene: NA; V gene: TRBV11-1; clone size: NA; CDR3 DNA: TGTGCCAGCAGCGCCGGGACCTACGAGCAGTACTTC; CDR3 protein: CASSAGTYEQYF
J gene: TRBJ1-2; D gene: NA; V gene: TRBV25-1; clone size: NA; CDR3 DNA: TGTGCCAGCAGTGAAGAGGGCCCTTCCTTCTATGGCTACACCTTC; CDR3 protein: CASSEEGPSFYGYTF
J gene: TRBJ1-4; D gene: TRBD1; V gene: TRBV19; clone size: NA; CDR3 DNA: TGTGCCAGTAGTCTTACCGGGACAGGGCAAGAAAAACTGTTTTTT; CDR3 protein: CASSLTGTGQEKLFF
J gene: TRBJ1-2; D gene: NA; V gene: TRBV5-6; clone size: NA; CDR3 DNA: TGTGCCAGCAGCTTTAGGCCAGGGGCTAACTATGGCTACACCTTC; CDR3 protein: CASSFRPGANYGYTF
J gene: TRBJ1-5; D gene: NA; V gene: TRBV7-9; clone size: NA; CDR3 DNA: TGTGCCAGCAGCCCCCTCAATCAGCCCCAGCATTTT; CDR3 protein: CASSPLNQPQHF
J gene: TRBJ1-2; D gene: NA; V gene: TRBV5-1; clone size: NA; CDR3 DNA: TGCGCCAGCAGCTTGGACAGCTATGGCTACACCTTC; CDR3 protein: CASSLDSYGYTF
J gene: TRBJ2-5; D gene: TRBD1; V gene: TRBV7-6; clone size: NA; CDR3 DNA: TGTGCCAGCAGCTCCGCGACAGGGGAAGCCCAGTACTTC; CDR3 protein: CASSSATGEAQYF
J gene: TRBJ2-1; D gene: NA; V gene: TRBV4-3; clone size: few; CDR3 DNA: TGCGCCAGCAGCCAAGGGGGGGACTTCAGGAGGGAGCAGTTCTTC; CDR3 protein: CASSQGGDFRREQFF
J gene: TRBJ2-3; D gene: TRBD2; V gene: TRBV30; clone size: NA; CDR3 DNA: TGTGCCTGGAGCCCCCCGGGACTAGCGCGAACAGATACGCAGTATTTT; CDR3 protein: CAWSPPGLARTDTQYF
J gene: TRBJ1-2; D gene: NA; V gene: TRBV5-6; clone size: NA; CDR3 DNA: TGTGCCAGCAGCTTCCCTCGCAGGGATGTCTATGGCTACACCTTC; CDR3 protein: CASSFPRRDVYGYTF
J gene: TRBJ2-3; D gene: NA; V gene: TRBV27; clone size: NA; CDR3 DNA: TGTGCCAGCAGTTTCATTCCGGGTGGGACAGATACGCAGTATTTT; CDR3 protein: CASSFIPGGTDTQYF
J gene: TRBJ1-2; D gene: TRBD1; V gene: TRBV30; clone size: NA; CDR3 DNA: TGTGCCTGGAGTGTCAACAGGGGGAACTATGGCTACACCTTC; CDR3 protein: CAWSVNRGNYGYTF
J gene: TRBJ1-5; D gene: NA; V gene: TRBV6-5; clone size: NA; CDR3 DNA: TGTGCCAGCAGTGGAGGTAGGGTCCCCAATCAGCCCCAGCATTTT; CDR3 protein: CASSGGRVPNQPQHF
J gene: TRBJ1-5; D gene: NA; V gene: TRBV19; clone size: NA; CDR3 DNA: TGTGCCAGTAGTATGGGGGAGGGGTTTCTTAGCAATCAGCCCCAGCATTTT; CDR3 protein: CASSMGEGFLSNQPQHF
J gene: TRBJ2-6; D gene: NA; V gene: TRBV6-1; clone size: NA; CDR3 DNA: TGTGCCAGCAGTGAACGAGGTATTGGGGCCAACGTCCTGACTTTC; CDR3 protein: CASSERGIGANVLTF
J gene: TRBJ2-7; D gene: TRBD2; V gene: TRBV15; clone size: few; CDR3 DNA: TGTGCCACCAGGGGCACTAGCGGCACCTACGAGCAGTACTTC; CDR3 protein: CATRGTSGTYEQYF
J gene: TRBJ1-5; D gene: NA; V gene: TRBV19; clone size: NA; CDR3 DNA: TGTGCCAGTAGGGGGGGGATGCAGGTTAATCAGCCCCAGCATTTT; CDR3 protein: CASRGGMQVNQPQHF
J gene: TRBJ1-2; D gene: TRBD1; V gene: TRBV9; clone size: NA; CDR3 DNA: TGTGCCAGCAGCGCGGACAGGGCTCCCGATGGCTACACCTTC; CDR3 protein: CASSADRAPDGYTF
J gene: TRBJ1-4; D gene: NA; V gene: TRBV7-2; clone size: NA; CDR3 DNA: TGTGCCAGCAGCAAACAGGGCTCCCCCTCTGAAAAACTGTTTTTT; CDR3 protein: CASSKQGSPSEKLFF
J gene: TRBJ2-7; D gene: NA; V gene: TRBV12-5; clone size: NA; CDR3 DNA: TGTGCTAGTGGATCATCCCCCCGGACAGTGCGCTCGCAGCAGTACTTC; CDR3 protein: CASGSSPRTVRSQQYF
J gene: TRBJ1-3; D gene: NA; V gene: TRBV6-5; clone size: few; CDR3 DNA: TGTGCCAGCAGACAGGCTGGAAACACCATATATTTT; CDR3 protein: CASRQAGNTIYF
J gene: TRBJ2-3; D gene: NA; V gene: TRBV2; clone size: few; CDR3 DNA: TGTGCCACCCAGACGGACAGTCCAAGCACAGATACGCAGTATTTT; CDR3 protein: CATQTDSPSTDTQYF
J gene: TRBJ1-1; D gene: NA; V gene: TRBV18; clone size: NA; CDR3 DNA: TGTGCCAGCTCACGAGAACAGGGTCTGAACACTGAAGCTTTCTTT; CDR3 protein: CASSREQGLNTEAFF
J gene: TRBJ1-2; D gene: NA; V gene: TRBV11-2; clone size: NA; CDR3 DNA: TGTGCCGTTGCGGATATTAACTATGGCTACACCTTC; CDR3 protein: CAVADINYGYTF
J gene: TRBJ1-4; D gene: TRBD1; V gene: TRBV6-5; clone size: NA; CDR3 DNA: TGTGCCAGCAGTTTCCAGGACAGGGCTGCTAATGAAAAACTGTTTTTT; CDR3 protein: CASSFQDRAANEKLFF
J gene: TRBJ2-2; D gene: NA; V gene: TRBV19; clone size: NA; CDR3 DNA: TGTGCCAGTAGTATAGGGAGGGGGCCGGACACCGGGGAGCTGTTTTTT; CDR3 protein: CASSIGRGPDTGELFF
J gene: TRBJ2-1; D gene: TRBD2; V gene: TRBV4-3; clone size: NA; CDR3 DNA: TGCGCCAGCAGCCAAGACCTGGCGGGGGGGCCGAGCAATGAGCAGTTCTTC; CDR3 protein: CASSQDLAGGPSNEQFF
J gene: TRBJ1-2; D gene: TRBD1; V gene: TRBV2; clone size: NA; CDR3 DNA: TGTGCCAGCAGTGAACAGAACAGGGGCTATGGCTACACCTTC; CDR3 protein: CASSEQNRGYGYTF
J gene: TRBJ2-3; D gene: NA; V gene: TRBV7-2; clone size: few; CDR3 DNA: TGTGCCAGCAGCTTAGACGGGGGTGGAGATACGCAGTATTTT; CDR3 protein: CASSLDGGGDTQYF
J gene: TRBJ2-1; D gene: TRBD1; V gene: TRBV10-3; clone size: NA; CDR3 DNA: TGTGCCATCAGGGACAAACAGGGGAGCTCCTACAATGAGCAGTTCTTC; CDR3 protein: CAIRDKQGSSYNEQFF
J gene: TRBJ1-2; D gene: NA; V gene: TRBV7-8; clone size: NA; CDR3 DNA: TGTGCCAGCAGCTTAGTGAGACAGAGCTATGGCTACACCTTC; CDR3 protein: CASSLVRQSYGYTF
J gene: TRBJ2-1; D gene: NA; V gene: TRBV7-2; clone size: NA; CDR3 DNA: TGTGCCAGCAGCTCACGGGCGGGATCCCCTTACAATGAGCAGTTCTTC; CDR3 protein: CASSSRAGSPYNEQFF
J gene: TRBJ1-1; D gene: TRBD1; V gene: TRBV6-5; clone size: NA; CDR3 DNA: TGTGCCAGCAGAGGACAGGGGGCTGAAGCTTTCTTT; CDR3 protein: CASRGQGAEAFF
J gene: TRBJ1-2; D gene: NA; V gene: TRBV6-1; clone size: NA; CDR3 DNA: TGTGCCAGCAGTGAACGGGGTGGCTACACCTTC; CDR3 protein: CASSERGGYTF
J gene: TRBJ2-7; D gene: NA; V gene: TRBV5-1; clone size: NA; CDR3 DNA: TGCGCCAGCAGCCCCTGGAGGGGAGACAACGAGCAGTACTTC; CDR3 protein: CASSPWRGDNEQYF
J gene: TRBJ2-7; D gene: TRBD1; V gene: TRBV9; clone size: NA; CDR3 DNA: TGTGCCAGCAGCGTAGAACCGGGACAGGGTGTGAACGAGCAGTACTTC; CDR3 protein: CASSVEPGQGVNEQYF
J gene: TRBJ1-1; D gene: NA; V gene: TRBV27; clone size: NA; CDR3 DNA: TGTGCCAGCAGTCTCAGGACTGTTGACACTGAAGCTTTCTTT; CDR3 protein: CASSLRTVDTEAFF
J gene: TRBJ2-2; D gene: TRBD2; V gene: TRBV9; clone size: NA; CDR3 DNA: TGTGCCAGCAGCTCTTCGACTAGCGGGGGCCGGACCGGGGAGCTGTTTTTT; CDR3 protein: CASSSSTSGGRTGELFF
J gene: TRBJ1-1; D gene: TRBD1; V gene: TRBV11-2; clone size: NA; CDR3 DNA: TGTGCCAGCAGCACCCACAGGGGGCGCAACACTGAAGCTTTCTTT; CDR3 protein: CASSTHRGRNTEAFF
J gene: TRBJ1-1; D gene: NA; V gene: TRBV6-5; clone size: NA; CDR3 DNA: TGTGCCAGCAGTTACGGAGGGGCTATGTTGGGCACTGAAGCTTTCTTT; CDR3 protein: CASSYGGAMLGTEAFF
J gene: TRBJ2-1; D gene: NA; V gene: TRBV7-7; clone size: NA; CDR3 DNA: TGTGCCAGCAGCCCGGGAGATAATGAGCAGTTCTTC; CDR3 protein: CASSPGDNEQFF
J gene: TRBJ1-1; D gene: NA; V gene: TRBV30; clone size: few; CDR3 DNA: TGTGCCTGGAGTGCGGGGTTCGGTGTAAACACTGAAGCTTTCTTT; CDR3 protein: CAWSAGFGVNTEAFF
J gene: TRBJ2-2; D gene: TRBD1; V gene: TRBV25-1; clone size: NA; CDR3 DNA: TGTGCCAGCAGTGGAAGGACAGGGGTTCCCGGGGAGCTGTTTTTT; CDR3 protein: CASSGRTGVPGELFF
J gene: TRBJ2-7; D gene: TRBD1; V gene: TRBV4-1; clone size: NA; CDR3 DNA: TGCGCCAGCAGCCAAGAGAAACAGGGGGAATACGAGCAGTACTTC; CDR3 protein: CASSQEKQGEYEQYF
J gene: TRBJ1-3; D gene: NA; V gene: TRBV7-6; clone size: once; CDR3 DNA: TGTGCCAGCAGCTTCCTAGACAGACCGCGGCCTGGAAACACCATATATTTT; CDR3 protein: CASSFLDRPRPGNTIYF
J gene: TRBJ1-1; D gene: TRBD1; V gene: TRBV6-1; clone size: few; CDR3 DNA: TGTGCCAGCAAAACAGGGGTGAACACTGAAGCTTTCTTT; CDR3 protein: CASKTGVNTEAFF
J gene: TRBJ1-2; D gene: NA; V gene: TRBV6-1; clone size: NA; CDR3 DNA: TGTGCCAGCAGTGGACAGCCAGGAGACTATGGCTACACCTTC; CDR3 protein: CASSGQPGDYGYTF
J gene: TRBJ1-1; D gene: TRBD1; V gene: TRBV19; clone size: few; CDR3 DNA: TGTGCCAGTAGTATTGATTGGGACAGCACTGAAGCTTTCTTT; CDR3 protein: CASSIDWDSTEAFF